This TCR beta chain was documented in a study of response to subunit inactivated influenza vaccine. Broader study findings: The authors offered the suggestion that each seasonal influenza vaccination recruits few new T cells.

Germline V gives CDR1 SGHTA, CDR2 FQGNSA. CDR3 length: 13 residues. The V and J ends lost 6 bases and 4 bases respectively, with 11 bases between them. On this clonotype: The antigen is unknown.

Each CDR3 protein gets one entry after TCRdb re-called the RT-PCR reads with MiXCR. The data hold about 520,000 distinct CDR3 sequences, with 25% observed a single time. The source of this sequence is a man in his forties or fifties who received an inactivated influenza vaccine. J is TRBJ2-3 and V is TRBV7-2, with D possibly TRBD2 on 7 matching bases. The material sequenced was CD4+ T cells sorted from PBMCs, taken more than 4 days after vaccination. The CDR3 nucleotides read TGTGCCAGCAGGATGGGGGGGCCAGATACGCAGTATTTT. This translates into CASRMGGPDTQYF.